This T cell receptor beta chain came from a study of control samples from healthy donors and cancer patients. Produced via immunoSEQ multiplex PCR; TCRdb's table is partial and in-frame only. The sample includes about 130,000 clones, 85% to 95% of them seen just once. The V end was cut by 0 bases, the J end by 7 bases, with 13 bases between. Germline V CDR1 and CDR2: LGHNA, YSLEER. The CDR3 runs 15 residues. The sample taken for sequencing was PBMCs. The origin of this receptor is an older man with head and neck cancer. V is TRBV4-3 and J is TRBJ1-5; D may be TRBD1 (5 bases). CDR3 sequence reads: CASSQEAAGNQPQHF. The CDR3 DNA is TGCGCCAGCAGCCAAGAAGCGGCAGGGAACCAGCCCCAGCATTTT.